This T cell receptor beta chain was observed in a study of neoadjuvant anti-PD-1 for oral cavity cancer. Study overall: Before surgery, most patients got three to four biweekly 3 mg/kg nivolumab doses.

Six replicates per PBMC sample, mostly from roughly 500 ng of genomic DNA. Assay: immunoSEQ multiplex PCR; the TCRdb copy retains only in-frame clones and omits some. The sample lists 15,000 or so clones, 50% to 65% occurring once. V was trimmed by 6 bases and J by 0 bases, leaving 4 bases between them. CDR1 and CDR2 (germline): SGHRS, YFSETQ. The CDR3 is 13 residues long. These newly diagnosed stage II-IVA oral cavity squamous cell carcinoma patients had no prior systemic or radiation treatment. Analysis of PBMCs was direct, with no culture step. The sequence was collected from a person between 40 and 79 years old with oral cavity squamous cell carcinoma. Sequencing used PBMCs, obtained before nivolumab (anti-PD-1) treatment. This chain links TRBV5-1 with TRBJ2-6; no clear D. The CDR3: CASKNSGANVLTF. CDR3 nucleotide sequence: TGCGCCAGCAAGAACTCTGGGGCCAACGTCCTGACTTTC.